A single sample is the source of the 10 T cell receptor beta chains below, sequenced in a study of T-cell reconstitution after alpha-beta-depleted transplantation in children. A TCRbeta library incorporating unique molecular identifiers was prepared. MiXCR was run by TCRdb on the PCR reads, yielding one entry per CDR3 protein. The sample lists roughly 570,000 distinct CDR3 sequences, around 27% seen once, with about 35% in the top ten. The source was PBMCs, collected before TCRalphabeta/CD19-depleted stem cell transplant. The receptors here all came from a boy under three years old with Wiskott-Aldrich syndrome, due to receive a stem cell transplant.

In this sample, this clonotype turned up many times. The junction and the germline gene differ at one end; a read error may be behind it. The CDR3 protein is CASSGTSGNEQFF. For the CDR3, the DNA is TGTGCCAGCTCCGGGACTAGTGGCAATGAGCAGTTCTTC. The chain uses TRBV5-1 and TRBJ2-1; TRBD2 aligns across 8 bases. The CDR3 consists of 13 residues. CDR1 and CDR2 from the germline V gene are SGHRS and YFSETQ.

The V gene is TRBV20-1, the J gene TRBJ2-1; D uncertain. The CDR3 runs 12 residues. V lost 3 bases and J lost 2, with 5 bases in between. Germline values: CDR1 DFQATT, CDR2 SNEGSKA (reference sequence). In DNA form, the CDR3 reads TGCAGTGCTAGGGTAGCCTACAATGAGCAGTTCTTC. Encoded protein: CSARVAYNEQFF.

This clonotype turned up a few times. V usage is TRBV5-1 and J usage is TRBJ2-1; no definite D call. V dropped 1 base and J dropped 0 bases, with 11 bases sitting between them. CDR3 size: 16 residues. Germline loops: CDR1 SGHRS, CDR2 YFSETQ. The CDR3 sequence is CASSLWSAFSYNEQFF. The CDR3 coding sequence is TGCGCCAGCAGCTTGTGGAGCGCCTTCTCCTACAATGAGCAGTTCTTC. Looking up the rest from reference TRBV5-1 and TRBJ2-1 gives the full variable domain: KAGVTQTPRYLIKTRGQQVTLSCSPISGHRSVSWYQQTPGQGLQFLFEYFSETQRNKGNFPGRFSGRQFSNSRSEMNVSTLELGDSALYLCASSLWSAFSYNEQFFGPGTRLTVL.

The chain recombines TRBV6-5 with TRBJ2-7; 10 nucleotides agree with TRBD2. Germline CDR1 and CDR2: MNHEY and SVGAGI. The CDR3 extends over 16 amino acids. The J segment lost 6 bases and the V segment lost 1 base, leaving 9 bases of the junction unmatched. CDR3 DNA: TGTGCCAGCAGTTACTTGCCTAGCGGGAGTAGAGGCGAGCAGTACTTC. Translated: CASSYLPSGSRGEQYF.

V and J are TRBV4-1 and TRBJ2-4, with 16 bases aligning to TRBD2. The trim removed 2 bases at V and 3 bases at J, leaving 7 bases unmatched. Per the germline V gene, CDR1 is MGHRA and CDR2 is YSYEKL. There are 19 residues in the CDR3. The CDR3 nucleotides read TGCGCCAGCAGCCAAAGGGGACTAGCGGGAGGGAAGATCAAAAACATTCAGTACTTC. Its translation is CASSQRGLAGGKIKNIQYF.

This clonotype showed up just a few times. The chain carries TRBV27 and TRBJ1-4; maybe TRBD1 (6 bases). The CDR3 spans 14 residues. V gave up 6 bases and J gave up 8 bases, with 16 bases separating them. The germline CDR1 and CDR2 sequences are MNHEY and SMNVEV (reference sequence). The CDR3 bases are TGTGCCAGCAGCAGTGGGGGGCGGGGGGAAAAACTGTTTTTT. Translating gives CASSSGGRGEKLFF.

CDR3 coding DNA: TGTGCCAGCAGTGAATGGGGGGTCGGAAACACCATATATTTT. Amino acid sequence: CASSEWGVGNTIYF. The genes are TRBV2 and TRBJ1-3, with D maybe TRBD1 (5 bases). Germline lookup yields CDR1 SNHLY and CDR2 FYNNEI. Trimming stripped 2 bases from V and 4 bases from J, with 9 bases between. The CDR3 is 14 residues long.

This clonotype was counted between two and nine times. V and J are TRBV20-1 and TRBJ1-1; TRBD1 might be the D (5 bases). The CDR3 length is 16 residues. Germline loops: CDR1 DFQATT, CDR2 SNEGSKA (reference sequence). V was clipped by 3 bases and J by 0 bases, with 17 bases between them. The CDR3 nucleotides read TGCAGTGCTAGTAATCCCGCAGGGTGGATGAACACTGAAGCTTTCTTT. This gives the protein CSASNPAGWMNTEAFF.

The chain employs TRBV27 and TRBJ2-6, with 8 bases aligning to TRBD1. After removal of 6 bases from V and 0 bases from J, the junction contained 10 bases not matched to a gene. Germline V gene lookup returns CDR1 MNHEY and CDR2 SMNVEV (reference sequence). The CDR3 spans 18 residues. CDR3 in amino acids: CASSPGQAPYSGANVLTF. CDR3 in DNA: TGTGCCAGCAGCCCGGGACAGGCCCCTTACTCTGGGGCCAACGTCCTGACTTTC.

CDR3 bases: TGTGCCAGCAGCTTCCACGGGTTAGCGGGAGGGAGCACAGATACGCAGTATTTT. Protein product: CASSFHGLAGGSTDTQYF. The chain combines TRBV11-2 with TRBJ2-3, with 11 bases aligning to TRBD2. The germline V gene encodes CDR1 SGHAT and CDR2 FQNNGV. The trim removed 3 bases at V and 0 bases at J, leaving 8 bases unmatched. The CDR3 totals 18 residues.